The 28 T cell receptor beta chains listed next were all sequenced from one sample in a study of CD8+ T cells in alopecia areata. It was cDNA, reverse transcribed from extracted RNA, that served as the sequencing template. Sequencing was performed with immunoSEQ multiplex PCR; in TCRdb, only in-frame clones are kept and a portion is missing. The sample carries approximately 65,000 clones, 45% to 55% recorded once. Sequencing used CD8+ T cells sorted from blood, obtained at week 0. These receptors were collected from a human donor with alopecia areata.

This clone has only a few counts. The chain uses TRBV12-5 and TRBJ2-3; D gene ambiguous. The CDR3 is 12 residues long. Trimming pared 5 bases from V and 1 base from J, leaving 4 bases between. Germline loops: CDR1 LGHNT, CDR2 FRNRAP. CDR3 sequence reads: CASGPGTDTQYF. The CDR3 DNA follows: TGTGCTAGTGGTCCAGGCACAGATACGCAGTATTTT.

The gene calls are TRBV19 and TRBJ2-7, with D tentatively TRBD1 (6 bases). V was clipped by 1 base and J by 2 bases, with 15 bases between them. The CDR3 length is 16 residues. CDR1 LNHDA and CDR2 SQIVND come from the germline V gene (reference sequence). CDR3 in DNA: TGTGCCAGTAGTATAGGCCGACAGGCCGATACCTACGAGCAGTACTTC. It is translated as CASSIGRQADTYEQYF.

The chain has TRBV5-4 and TRBJ2-1; the D gene is possibly TRBD2 (5 bases). The CDR3 extends over 17 amino acids. Trimming shortened V by 4 bases and J by 8 bases, and 25 bases separated the two germline ends. Germline V lookup: CDR1 SGHNT, CDR2 YYREEE (reference sequence). The CDR3 loop reads CASSPNDRVAAGDEQFF. In DNA form, the CDR3 reads TGTGCCAGCAGCCCTAATGATAGGGTAGCCGCCGGGGATGAGCAGTTCTTC.

The rearrangement joins TRBV27 to TRBJ2-1; D gene ambiguous. The V end was cut by 8 bases, the J end by 10 bases, with 12 bases between. Germline assignment: CDR1 MNHEY and CDR2 SMNVEV (reference sequence). The CDR3 runs to 11 residues. CDR3 in DNA: TGTGCCAGCGGGTTCGGGTGGGAGCAGTTCTTC. Translation: CASGFGWEQFF.

The sample holds a few counts of this clone. This chain uses TRBV4-1 with TRBJ2-5; unclear D gene. Trimming took off 1 base at V and 5 bases at J, with 11 bases between the two ends. Germline V CDR1 and CDR2: MGHRA, YSYEKL. The CDR3 extends over 14 amino acids. The CDR3 region has the DNA TGCGCCAGCAGCCAAGGCGGTGTGGGGGAGACCCAGTACTTC. Protein: CASSQGGVGETQYF.

This chain joins TRBV5-4 and TRBJ2-2; TRBD1 might be the D (5 bases). Trimming removed 2 bases from V and 6 bases from J, with 8 bases in between. Germline V gene lookup returns CDR1 SGHNT and CDR2 YYREEE (reference sequence). The CDR3 runs to 13 residues. This chain's CDR3 is CASSFRVSGELFF. The CDR3 nucleotides read TGTGCCAGCAGCTTCAGGGTCTCCGGGGAGCTGTTTTTT.

The J gene is TRBJ2-7, the V gene TRBV5-6; tentatively, D is TRBD2 (5 bases). Trimming took 0 bases from V and 4 from J, leaving 11 bases between them. CDR3 length: 14 amino acids. Germline CDR1 SGHDT, CDR2 YYEEEE. CDR3 loop: CASSLVGVPYEQYF. The CDR3 coding sequence is TGTGCCAGCAGCTTGGTCGGGGTGCCATACGAGCAGTACTTC.

This rearrangement joins TRBV5-1 to TRBJ1-1, with D unresolved. CDR3 length equals 13 residues. V was shortened by 3 bases and J by 2 bases, with 8 bases between the two germline ends. Germline V lookup: CDR1 SGHRS, CDR2 YFSETQ. The CDR3 nucleotides are TGCGCCAGCAGCTACCGGGCCAACACTGAAGCTTTCTTT. Amino acids: CASSYRANTEAFF.

The genes are TRBV2 and TRBJ2-3; 12 nucleotides agree with TRBD2. J gave up 4 bases and V 6 bases, and 5 bases lay outside the gene matches. There are 15 residues in the CDR3. Germline V gene sequence: CDR1 SNHLY, CDR2 FYNNEI. The CDR3 protein is CASSQTSGSADTQYF. CDR3 nucleotides: TGTGCCAGCAGCCAGACTAGCGGGAGCGCAGATACGCAGTATTTT.

The chain has TRBV6-6 and TRBJ2-5, with D hard to call. The CDR3 is 13 amino acids. Germline V lookup: CDR1 MNHNY, CDR2 SVGAGI (reference sequence). Between the trimmed V and J ends, which lost 4 bases and 1 base, there was a span of 7 bases. The CDR3 bases are TGTGCCAGCAGTTCTCGGGCCCAAGAGACCCAGTACTTC. Translation gives CASSSRAQETQYF.

In the case of this clone: Other nucleotide sequences from this sample produce the same CDR3. The gene calls are TRBV30 and TRBJ2-6; D is uncertain. Trimming removed 0 bases at V and 1 base at J, with 4 bases between. CDR3 length: 14 amino acids. CDR1 is GTSNPN and CDR2 is SVGIG in the germline V gene (reference sequence). CDR3 sequence (DNA): TGTGCCTGGAGTGTAGGTTCTGGGGCCAACGTCCTGACTTTC. It specifies CAWSVGSGANVLTF.

The chain combines TRBV6-6 with TRBJ2-7, with TRBD1 matching 9 bases. V was pared by 7 bases and J by 6 bases, with 7 bases of the junction left unmatched. The CDR3 sequence is 13 residues long. The germline V gene has CDR1 MNHNY and CDR2 SVGAGI (reference sequence). The CDR3, as DNA: TGTGCCAGCACCTCGTGGACAGGGGTCGAGCAGTACTTC. Its protein is CASTSWTGVEQYF.

In its sample, this clone was seen once. This chain connects TRBV11-2 to TRBJ2-3; weak D call: TRBD2 (6 bases). Trimming removed 4 bases from V and 9 bases from J, with 11 bases in between. Germline CDR1 and CDR2: SGHAT and FQNNGV. The CDR3 runs to 12 residues. CDR3 in DNA: TGTGCCAGCAGCTACGGAGGGCAAACGCAGTATTTT. This gives the protein CASSYGGQTQYF.

This chain uses TRBV7-2 with TRBJ2-7, with D tentatively TRBD1 or TRBD2 (5 bases each). Trimming pared 7 bases from V and 2 bases from J, leaving 18 bases between. CDR1 is SGHTA and CDR2 is FQGNSA in the germline V gene. This CDR3 spans 15 amino acids. In DNA, the CDR3 is TGTGCCAGCATCCTCTCGGGGACGGCGACCTACGAGCAGTACTTC. It translates to CASILSGTATYEQYF.

In its sample, this clone was seen a few times. The V call is TRBV4-3, the J call TRBJ2-1; the D gene could be TRBD1 or TRBD2 (5 bases each). Germline loops: CDR1 LGHNA, CDR2 YSLEER. The V and J ends lost 0 bases and 5 bases respectively, with 11 bases between them. The CDR3 consists of 15 residues. The CDR3 region is CASSQDLRDHNEQFF. CDR3 sequence (DNA): TGCGCCAGCAGCCAAGATCTACGGGACCACAATGAGCAGTTCTTC.

This clone was counted ten times or more. The V gene is TRBV4-1, the J gene TRBJ2-7, with 8 bases identical to TRBD1. The trim removed 0 bases at V and 3 bases at J, leaving 7 bases unmatched. The germline V gene encodes CDR1 MGHRA and CDR2 YSYEKL. This CDR3 contains 16 residues. As DNA, the CDR3 is TGCGCCAGCAGCCAAGAGTTGCGACAGGGGAACTACGAGCAGTACTTC. This sequence encodes CASSQELRQGNYEQYF.

This clone was seen a handful of times. The chain is built from TRBV2 and TRBJ2-1; D not resolved. The germline gives CDR1 SNHLY, CDR2 FYNNEI. With 2 bases removed from V and 7 bases from J, the gap between germline ends came to 6 bases. The length of the CDR3 is 12 residues. For the CDR3, the DNA is TGTGCCAGCAGTGAATCGGAGAATGAGCAGTTCTTC. This encodes CASSESENEQFF.

As regards this clone: The junction departs from the called germline gene at one end, perhaps through a read error. This sequence joins TRBV2 and TRBJ1-1; D call uncertain. The length of the CDR3 is 11 residues. The germline gives CDR1 SNHLY, CDR2 FYNNEI. The CDR3 loop reads CAIPKNAEAFF. The DNA for the CDR3 is TGTGCCATCCCGAAGAACGCTGAAGCTTTCTTT.

There are a few counts of this clone. The chain joins TRBV11-2 to TRBJ1-1, with 7 positions matching TRBD1. The CDR3 is 17 amino acids. Germline values: CDR1 SGHAT, CDR2 FQNNGV. J was trimmed by 6 bases and V by 6 bases; bases with no gene match: 19. The CDR3: CASRPIKQGPFEAEAFF. In nucleotides, the CDR3 is TGTGCCAGCAGGCCCATCAAACAGGGGCCCTTCGAGGCTGAAGCTTTCTTT.

This clone was found many times. The chain has TRBV29-1 and TRBJ2-7; D assignment may be TRBD1 or TRBD2 (6 bases each). The V gene's germline CDR1 is SQVTM and CDR2 ANQGSEA. The V and J ends lost 6 bases and 5 bases respectively, with 20 bases between them. The CDR3 runs 14 residues. This CDR3 is CSVGGPGEDNEQYF. DNA of the CDR3: TGCAGCGTCGGGGGCCCAGGGGAAGATAACGAGCAGTACTTC.

This chain joins TRBV4-1 and TRBJ2-3; no definite D call. V lost 2 bases to trimming and J lost 2 bases, with 5 bases between them. CDR1 MGHRA and CDR2 YSYEKL come from the germline V gene. The CDR3 is made up of 13 amino acids. The CDR3 nucleotides read TGCGCCAGCAGCCAATGGTTCACAGATACGCAGTATTTT. It specifies CASSQWFTDTQYF.

This clone was seen repeatedly, ten times or more. The genes are TRBV7-2 and TRBJ2-3; 7 nucleotides match TRBD2. The CDR3 is 13 amino acids. Germline V lookup: CDR1 SGHTA, CDR2 FQGNSA. The V and J ends lost 8 bases and 4 bases, in that order; junction bases with no gene match: 6. CDR3 loop: CASRWGRADTQYF. CDR3 nucleotides: TGTGCCAGCCGCTGGGGGAGGGCAGATACGCAGTATTTT. The full variable domain, its missing parts supplied by reference TRBV7-2 and TRBJ2-3, is GAGVSQSPSNKVTEKGKDVELRCDPISGHTALYWYRQSLGQGLEFLIYFQGNSAPDKSGLPSDRFSAERTGGSVSTLTIQRTQQEDSAVYLCASRWGRADTQYFGPGTRLTVL.

The rearrangement uses TRBV25-1 and TRBJ1-1; D call uncertain. From germline, CDR1 is MGHDK and CDR2 SYGVNS. V was clipped by 5 bases and J by 1 base, with 8 bases between them. The CDR3 contains 13 residues. In DNA, the CDR3 is TGTGCCAGCAGTTTACAAGAGAACACTGAAGCTTTCTTT. This sequence encodes CASSLQENTEAFF.

The CDR3 is CASSKEGSSPYEQYF. The CDR3 coding sequence is TGTGCCAGCAGCAAAGAAGGATCATCCCCCTACGAGCAGTACTTC. The J gene is TRBJ2-7, the V gene TRBV21-1. TRBV21-1 is shown as a pseudogene. The CDR3 contains 15 residues.

This clone was recorded a few times. V usage is TRBV7-9 and J usage is TRBJ1-2, with a possible D match to TRBD1 (5 bases). The germline V gene has CDR1 SEHNR and CDR2 FQNEAQ (reference sequence). The CDR3 sequence is 17 residues long. V lost 5 bases, J lost 4 bases, and 23 bases lay in between. CDR3 protein: CASSDPARAPESYGYTF. CDR3 in DNA: TGTGCCAGCAGCGACCCGGCCAGGGCCCCTGAGAGCTATGGCTACACCTTC.

This clone was observed a few times. The V call is TRBV29-1, the J call TRBJ2-1, with 15 bases fitting TRBD2. The V segment lost 7 bases and the J segment 4 bases; nucleotides outside the gene matches: 17. CDR3 length equals 19 residues. Germline V gene sequence: CDR1 SQVTM, CDR2 ANQGSEA. The CDR3, as DNA: TGCAGCGGTGGCCCCGGGACTAGCGGGAGGACACCCCTATACAATGAGCAGTTCTTC. It codes for CSGGPGTSGRTPLYNEQFF.

V and J are TRBV4-2 and TRBJ2-7; the D is unclear. The CDR3 has 15 amino acids. With 1 base removed from V and 0 bases from J, the gap between germline ends came to 10 bases. Germline V gives CDR1 LGHNA, CDR2 YNFKEQ. The CDR3 DNA is TGTGCCAGCAGCCAAGGAAGCACAGCCTCCTACGAGCAGTACTTC. Translated: CASSQGSTASYEQYF.

This clone has just a few counts. The chain recombines TRBV29-1 with TRBJ2-2, with 8 bases aligning to TRBD1. This CDR3 is 15 amino acids long. J lost 6 bases, V lost 8 bases, and 14 bases had no gene match. Germline V gives CDR1 SQVTM, CDR2 ANQGSEA. The CDR3 coding sequence is TGCAGCATGAGGGGGGACAGGCGACGGCCCGGGGAGCTGTTTTTT. This encodes CSMRGDRRRPGELFF.